This is a list of T cell receptor beta chains from one sample in a study of OX40 agonist ivuxolimab in advanced cancers. The protocol was immunoSEQ multiplex PCR, while the TCRdb copy is restricted to in-frame clones and leaves out a portion. The sample includes about 68,000 clones, about nine tenths of them seen just once. The specimen was CD4+ or CD8+ T cells sorted from blood, collected in a trial of the OX40 agonist ivuxolimab. The receptors originated from an adult with an advanced solid tumor such as melanoma, head and neck, liver or kidney cancer. CDR3s include the opening cysteine and the closing phenylalanine or tryptophan. D genes are given only for firm matches. Size is omitted from some rows. Given values are once, few, many or a class for expanded clones.

TRBJ1-5,16,.,.,TRBV19,TGTGCCAGTAGTCCTCCGTGGGGGGCCCCTAATCAGCCCCAGCATTTT,CASSPPWGAPNQPQHF
TRBJ1-1,14,.,.,TRBV27,TGTGCCAGCAGTAAAGGGGCTTCGAACACTGAAGCTTTCTTT,CASSKGASNTEAFF
TRBJ1-4,14,TRBD1,.,TRBV7-9,TGTGCCAGCTCCCCGGGACAGGGTAATGAAAAACTGTTTTTT,CASSPGQGNEKLFF
TRBJ1-5,15,.,.,TRBV28,TGTGCCAGCAGGCCCGGGAGCTCCGTCAATCAGCCCCAGCATTTT,CASRPGSSVNQPQHF
TRBJ1-2,14,.,.,TRBV6-5,TGTGCCAGCAGTTCTACCGGGACGGTGGGTGGCTACACCTTC,CASSSTGTVGGYTF
TRBJ2-1,16,.,.,TRBV7-9,TGTGCCAGCAGAGCTCCCGGTGGGGACGGCAACAATGAGCAGTTCTTC,CASRAPGGDGNNEQFF
TRBJ2-7,15,TRBD2,.,TRBV5-5,TGTGCCAGCAGCTTTAGCGGGAGGGCCGACTACGAGCAGTACTTC,CASSFSGRADYEQYF
TRBJ1-4,16,.,.,TRBV5-1,TGCGCCAGCAGCCGGGACAAATTTATGGGTAATGAAAAACTGTTTTTT,CASSRDKFMGNEKLFF
TRBJ1-5,15,TRBD1,.,TRBV19,TGTGCCAGTGCTACAACAGGGGTTAGCAATCAGCCCCAGCATTTT,CASATTGVSNQPQHF
TRBJ1-5,15,.,.,TRBV18,TGTGCCAGCTCAGGTACAGGGAATAGGGATCAGCCCCAGCATTTT,CASSGTGNRDQPQHF
TRBJ2-7,12,.,.,TRBV27,TGTGCCAGCAGTTCTGATCGGCGCGAGCAGTACTTC,CASSSDRREQYF
TRBJ2-7,15,TRBD2,.,TRBV6-1,TGTGCCAGCAGGACCTTCGCTAGCGGGAGGGTCGAGCAGTACTTC,CASRTFASGRVEQYF
TRBJ2-5,14,.,once,TRBV18,TGTGCCAGCTCACCACCGGAGTTGACAGAGACCCAGTACTTC,CASSPPELTETQYF
TRBJ2-1,14,.,.,TRBV5-1,TGCGCCAGCAGCTTGGCCGGTAAAGGCCTTGAGCAGTTCTTC,CASSLAGKGLEQFF
TRBJ2-3,17,TRBD2,.,TRBV18,TGTGCCAGCTCACCCCTAGCGGGAGGGCCAGGCACAGATACGCAGTATTTT,CASSPLAGGPGTDTQYF
TRBJ2-7,15,.,.,TRBV6-5,TGTGCCAGCAGTTACTTACGGGACAACCTCTACGAGCAGTACTTC,CASSYLRDNLYEQYF
TRBJ2-7,19,TRBD2,.,TRBV5-1,TGCGCCAGCAGCTTGAACGGCCTAGCGGGGAACGGGGCCCCCTACGAGCAGTACTTC,CASSLNGLAGNGAPYEQYF
TRBJ2-1,12,.,.,TRBV7-6,TGTGCCAGCAGCTTAAACCGGGCAGAGCAGTTCTTC,CASSLNRAEQFF